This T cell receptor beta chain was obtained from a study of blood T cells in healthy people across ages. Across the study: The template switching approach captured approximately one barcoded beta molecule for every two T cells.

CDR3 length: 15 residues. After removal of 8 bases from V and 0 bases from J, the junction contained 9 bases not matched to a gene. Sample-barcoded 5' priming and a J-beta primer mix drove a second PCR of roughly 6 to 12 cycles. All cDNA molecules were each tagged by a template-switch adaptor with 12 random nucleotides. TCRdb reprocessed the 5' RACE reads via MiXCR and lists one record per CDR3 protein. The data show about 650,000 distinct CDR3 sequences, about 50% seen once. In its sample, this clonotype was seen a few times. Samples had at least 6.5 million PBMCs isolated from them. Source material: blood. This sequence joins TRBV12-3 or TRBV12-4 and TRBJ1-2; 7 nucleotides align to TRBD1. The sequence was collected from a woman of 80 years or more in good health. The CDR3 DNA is TGTGCCAGCTCGACAGGGTCGAGAGCTAACTATGGCTACACCTTC. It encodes CASSTGSRANYGYTF.